This T cell receptor beta chain derives from a study of regulatory T cells in long-lasting Graves disease. In building TCR beta libraries, iRepertoire HTBI primers were used together with Arm-PCR of CDR3 regions. TCRdb redid the calling of the multiplex PCR reads with MiXCR, one entry per CDR3 protein. The sample comprises hundreds of thousands of distinct CDR3 sequences, 16% of which are singletons, and just under 30% rests with the top ten. Time point here: newly diagnosed GD, antithyroid drugs for less than 3 months. Generation of the TCR library employed RNA extracted from PBMCs. CDR3 size: 13 residues. V gave up 4 bases and J gave up 8 bases, with 14 bases separating them. The same data also went into a second study, on T cells in Graves' hyperthyroidism and ophthalmopathy.

This chain uses TRBV12-3 or TRBV12-4 with TRBJ1-2, with D perhaps matching TRBD1 (6 bases). The sequenced sample was peripheral blood mononuclear cells (PBMCs), obtained at new diagnosis, from a patient treated with antithyroid drugs. The source is a man aged 40-49 years with Graves disease. In DNA, the CDR3 is TGTGCCAGCAGTTGGGGGCAGGGTTTGGGCTACACCTTC. Translation: CASSWGQGLGYTF.